These T cell receptor beta chains were read from a single sample in a study of T cells in Graves' hyperthyroidism and ophthalmopathy. TCRdb used MiXCR to reprocess the multiplex PCR reads, holding one entry per CDR3 protein. The profile shows some 530,000 distinct CDR3 sequences, roughly 23% of them singletons. Specimen: blood. These receptors originate from a woman in her 70s with Graves' ophthalmopathy. Both conserved end residues are part of each CDR3. Each record gives: CDR3 length, clone size, V gene, J gene, D gene, CDR3 protein, CDR3 DNA. D genes are given only for firm matches. Only some rows state a clone size, as once, few, many or a class for expanded clones.

cdr3_length: 13; clone_size: .; v_call: TRBV6-4; j_call: TRBJ2-1; d_call: .; cdr3_aa: CASSLEFDNEQFF; cdr3_nt: TGTGCCAGCAGCCTAGAGTTCGACAATGAGCAGTTCTTC
cdr3_length: 17; clone_size: few; v_call: TRBV5-1; j_call: TRBJ2-6; d_call: .; cdr3_aa: CASNRDSHRTGANVLTF; cdr3_nt: TGCGCCAGCAATCGGGACTCCCATAGGACTGGGGCCAACGTCCTGACTTTC
cdr3_length: 15; clone_size: few; v_call: TRBV20-1; j_call: TRBJ1-2; d_call: TRBD1; cdr3_aa: CSARTGAPRGDGYTF; cdr3_nt: TGCAGTGCTAGGACAGGGGCGCCAAGGGGGGATGGCTACACCTTC
cdr3_length: 16; clone_size: .; v_call: TRBV10-1; j_call: TRBJ2-3; d_call: TRBD2; cdr3_aa: CASSESALAGTDTQYF; cdr3_nt: TGCGCCAGCAGTGAGTCGGCACTAGCGGGCACAGATACGCAGTATTTT
cdr3_length: 14; clone_size: many; v_call: TRBV7-9; j_call: TRBJ2-2; d_call: .; cdr3_aa: CASSLEQVTGELFF; cdr3_nt: TGTGCCAGCAGCTTAGAACAGGTCACCGGGGAGCTGTTTTTT
cdr3_length: 14; clone_size: many; v_call: TRBV20-1; j_call: TRBJ2-1; d_call: TRBD2; cdr3_aa: CSAKSGNNYNEQFF; cdr3_nt: TGCAGTGCTAAGAGCGGGAATAACTACAATGAGCAGTTCTTC
cdr3_length: 14; clone_size: .; v_call: TRBV5-1; j_call: TRBJ2-1; d_call: .; cdr3_aa: CASSLEGAYNEQFF; cdr3_nt: TGCGCCAGCAGCTTGGAAGGGGCCTACAATGAGCAGTTCTTC
cdr3_length: 12; clone_size: .; v_call: TRBV20-1; j_call: TRBJ2-7; d_call: .; cdr3_aa: CSAGRDTYEQYF; cdr3_nt: TGCAGTGCTGGTCGGGACACCTACGAGCAGTACTTC
cdr3_length: 14; clone_size: .; v_call: TRBV7-9; j_call: TRBJ2-1; d_call: TRBD2; cdr3_aa: CASSKSRTSNEQFF; cdr3_nt: TGTGCCAGCAGTAAGTCCAGGACTAGCAATGAGCAGTTCTTC
cdr3_length: 12; clone_size: many; v_call: TRBV7-2; j_call: TRBJ2-7; d_call: .; cdr3_aa: CASSPRRYEQYF; cdr3_nt: TGTGCCAGCAGCCCTCGGCGGTACGAGCAGTACTTC
cdr3_length: 16; clone_size: .; v_call: TRBV20-1; j_call: TRBJ2-7; d_call: TRBD2; cdr3_aa: CSASVLLAGGPYEQYF; cdr3_nt: TGCAGTGCTAGTGTATTACTAGCGGGAGGGCCTTACGAGCAGTACTTC
cdr3_length: 13; clone_size: few; v_call: TRBV29-1; j_call: TRBJ1-4; d_call: .; cdr3_aa: CSVGGGSAEKLFF; cdr3_nt: TGCAGCGTCGGTGGGGGTTCGGCGGAAAAACTGTTTTTT
cdr3_length: 19; clone_size: few; v_call: TRBV15; j_call: TRBJ2-1; d_call: TRBD2; cdr3_aa: CATSRVGLAGRSSYNEQFF; cdr3_nt: TGTGCCACCAGCAGAGTGGGACTAGCGGGACGTAGCTCCTACAATGAGCAGTTCTTC
cdr3_length: 13; clone_size: many; v_call: TRBV12-3/TRBV12-4; j_call: TRBJ1-3; d_call: .; cdr3_aa: CASSLSPGNTIYF; cdr3_nt: TGTGCCAGCAGTTTAAGCCCGGGAAACACCATATATTTT
cdr3_length: 13; clone_size: .; v_call: TRBV6-1; j_call: TRBJ1-6; d_call: .; cdr3_aa: CASRKELNSPLHF; cdr3_nt: TGTGCCAGCAGGAAGGAGCTAAATTCACCCCTCCACTTT
cdr3_length: 11; clone_size: few; v_call: TRBV6-2/TRBV6-3; j_call: TRBJ2-1; d_call: TRBD2; cdr3_aa: CASTGRGEQFF; cdr3_nt: TGTGCCAGCACCGGGAGGGGTGAGCAGTTCTTC
cdr3_length: 12; clone_size: few; v_call: TRBV19; j_call: TRBJ1-2; d_call: .; cdr3_aa: CATGTINYGYTF; cdr3_nt: TGTGCCACAGGGACAATCAACTATGGCTACACCTTC
cdr3_length: 11; clone_size: many; v_call: TRBV25-1; j_call: TRBJ1-1; d_call: TRBD1; cdr3_aa: CATRGGTEAFF; cdr3_nt: TGTGCCACCAGGGGGGGGACTGAAGCTTTCTTT
cdr3_length: 12; clone_size: few; v_call: TRBV30; j_call: TRBJ2-3; d_call: .; cdr3_aa: CAWSVGPDTQYF; cdr3_nt: TGTGCCTGGTCCGTCGGGCCAGATACGCAGTATTTT
cdr3_length: 16; clone_size: .; v_call: TRBV10-3; j_call: TRBJ1-1; d_call: .; cdr3_aa: CAISEGLGRGNTEAFF; cdr3_nt: TGTGCCATCAGTGAGGGGTTGGGTAGGGGGAACACTGAAGCTTTCTTT
cdr3_length: 15; clone_size: .; v_call: TRBV20-1; j_call: TRBJ1-2; d_call: .; cdr3_aa: CSARDHSRLNYGYTF; cdr3_nt: TGCAGTGCTAGAGATCACTCTAGACTAAACTATGGCTACACCTTC
cdr3_length: 13; clone_size: .; v_call: TRBV25-1; j_call: TRBJ2-7; d_call: .; cdr3_aa: CASSGPGLIEQYF; cdr3_nt: TGTGCCAGCAGCGGTCCGGGGCTCATCGAGCAGTACTTC
cdr3_length: 16; clone_size: many; v_call: TRBV6-1; j_call: TRBJ1-1; d_call: .; cdr3_aa: CASSSTIRGSNTEAFF; cdr3_nt: TGTGCCAGCAGTTCGACGATCAGAGGGTCAAACACTGAAGCTTTCTTT
cdr3_length: 13; clone_size: .; v_call: TRBV28; j_call: TRBJ2-1; d_call: TRBD1; cdr3_aa: CASSYTPGQDKSF; cdr3_nt: TGTGCCAGCAGTTACACCCCGGGACAGGATAAGTCCTTC
cdr3_length: 12; clone_size: .; v_call: TRBV5-5; j_call: TRBJ1-6; d_call: .; cdr3_aa: CASTGLGSPLHF; cdr3_nt: TGTGCCAGCACCGGCTTGGGGTCACCCCTCCACTTT
cdr3_length: 13; clone_size: many; v_call: TRBV7-3; j_call: TRBJ2-1; d_call: .; cdr3_aa: CASSPIRGGEQFF; cdr3_nt: TGTGCCAGCAGCCCGATCCGTGGAGGGGAGCAGTTCTTC
cdr3_length: 13; clone_size: many; v_call: TRBV6-1; j_call: TRBJ2-7; d_call: .; cdr3_aa: CASSSTRASEQYF; cdr3_nt: TGTGCCAGCAGTTCTACCAGGGCTAGCGAGCAGTACTTC